The rows below give T cell receptor beta chains drawn from one sample of a study of cytomegalovirus exposure and HLA in healthy donors. Libraries were prepared by immunoSEQ multiplex PCR; TCRdb keeps only in-frame clonotypes and omits some of them. The table includes approximately 150,000 clones, 68% detected once. Sequenced input: PBMCs. The origin of the receptors is a man younger than 45 in good health and CMV-seropositive. Both conserved end residues are part of each CDR3. A D gene is named only where the DNA matches it firmly. Size is stated for part of the rows, as once, few or many counts, or as a class when the clone is expanded.

j_call d_call v_call clone_size cdr3_nt cdr3_aa
TRBJ1-1 TRBD1 TRBV7-9 once TGTGCCAGCAGCCGAAGGCAGGGGGGTTCGATGAACACTGAAGCTTTCTTT CASSRRQGGSMNTEAFF
TRBJ2-7 NA TRBV25-1 few TGTGCCAGCAGTGAAAACAGGATTAGCTCCTACGAGCAGTACTTC CASSENRISSYEQYF
TRBJ1-2 NA TRBV19 NA TGTGCCAGTAGTACCCCCGAGGCAGGGGTAGGTGGCTACACCTTC CASSTPEAGVGGYTF
TRBJ2-7 NA TRBV5-4 NA TGTGCCAGCAGCTTGAAGGCGGCCCCCTCCTACGAGCAGTACTTC CASSLKAAPSYEQYF
TRBJ1-2 TRBD1 TRBV9 NA TGTGCCAGCAGCCCGTCGGGACAGGGCGATGGCTACACCTTC CASSPSGQGDGYTF
TRBJ1-2 TRBD1 TRBV10-3 NA TGTGCCATCAGTGAAAAGGGACAGGGGAACTATGGCTACACCTTC CAISEKGQGNYGYTF
TRBJ2-7 TRBD1 TRBV30 NA TGTGCCTGCCTTGGGACAGGGCCAAATCGGGAGCAGTACTTC CACLGTGPNREQYF
TRBJ2-1 NA TRBV18 few TGTGCCAGCTCACCCCGGGAAAGCATAGTTAATGAGCAGTTCTTC CASSPRESIVNEQFF
TRBJ1-5 NA TRBV7-9 NA TGTGCCAGCAGTCAAGGACAGTTCAGTCAGCCCCAGCATTTT CASSQGQFSQPQHF
TRBJ1-1 NA TRBV6-6 NA TGTGCCAGCAGTTACGGGGGCGCCTTCCCTGAAGCTTTCTTT CASSYGGAFPEAFF
TRBJ1-1 NA TRBV14 NA TGTGCCAGCAGCCAAGCAGGGGCTGGTGAAGCTTTCTTT CASSQAGAGEAFF
TRBJ2-1 TRBD1 TRBV2 NA TGTGCCAGCAGGCCTGACAGGGGGCGTATCGATGAGCAGTTCTTC CASRPDRGRIDEQFF
TRBJ2-3 TRBD1 TRBV5-1 NA TGCGCCAGCAGACGGACAGGTACCTCTAGCACAGATACGCAGTATTTT CASRRTGTSSTDTQYF
TRBJ2-3 NA TRBV25-1 few TGTGCCAGCAGTGTCGGTAGCACAGATACGCAGTATTTT CASSVGSTDTQYF
TRBJ2-7 NA TRBV5-4 NA TGTGCCAGCAGCTTGGGGGGAGCAAAATACGAGCAGTACTTC CASSLGGAKYEQYF
TRBJ2-5 TRBD1 TRBV10-1 NA TGCGCCAGCAGTGGACCTCCGGGACAGATCCAAGAGACCCAGTACTTC CASSGPPGQIQETQYF
TRBJ2-1 NA TRBV4-2 NA TGTGCCAGCAGCCAAGAGCTCAGGGTCAATGAGCAGTTCTTC CASSQELRVNEQFF